This T cell receptor (beta chain) was captured by sequencing in a study of long-term antiretroviral therapy in people with HIV (dated by TCRdb to between 2021 and 2024). About the full investigation: The earliest samples were collected roughly a decade before the 2015 WHO recommendation for immediate ART, at a time when ART was usually postponed until CD4 counts fell. A retrospective serial study tested whether ART initiation and durable HIV suppression were associated with changes in peripheral blood TRB repertoire composition and diversity. A total of under 250 cryopreserved PBMC samples came from 25 to 30 adults with confirmed HIV infection and were collected serially over a mean of about six years (range 1-12). No cross-contamination during QIAcube processing was shown when test extractions of a monoclonal T-cell line were performed alongside about 33 polyclonal samples. About 40% of the roughly 30 participants with HIV were female. On the study overall, not on this receptor specifically: HIV repertoires had narrower CDR3 length ranges than controls, and the network structure suggested an antigen-experienced repertoire that shifted only slightly toward naive after ART. Inferences about post-ART repertoire changes were limited because no data were available on ART adherence, viral resistance or therapy changes. Because pre-ART samples had limited cell numbers, profiling was done on unsorted PBMC rather than on sorted CD4+ and CD8+ T cells. The repertoire was dominated across all time points by expanded TRB clones identified before ART initiation, although this dominance was seen to fluctuate and to decrease in many PLHIV after ART. Owing to limited PBMC availability, only the TCR beta chain was sequenced, without alpha chain pairing. A significant increase in TRB diversity was found to be associated with ART initiation, although TRB diversity was observed to remain significantly below that of transplant donor controls even after long-term ART. The samples span the years 2004 to 2017, and the ART regimens used at that time may not be as effective as current regimens.

To be included, a participant needed at least one PBMC sample from before ART initiation plus at least two post-ART samples. Treatment was received in the United States of America by all participants with HIV. Before DNA extraction, cryopreserved samples of roughly 0.85-11 million PBMC were thawed and then washed. At the time of the earliest PBMC sample, participants with HIV were aged between about 23 and 54 years. Per participant, PBMC samples came from 1-4 timepoints prior to ART initiation and 2-8 timepoints following ART initiation, for a median of 7 samples. For every participant, serial HIV viral load, CD4+ T-cell count, ART history and demographic data were obtained. Genomic DNA was extracted from unsorted PBMC with a Qiagen kit on a QIAcube, processed in batches of 12 samples. The immunoSEQ hsTCRB v3.0 assay was used at survey level resolution to sequence the TRB variable region. The target sequencing depth for TRB was about 40,000-50,000 T-cell genomes per sample. An Illumina MiSeq with a v3 150-cycle kit was used to sequence the pooled TRB libraries. As for the original processing: Analysis of repertoires was carried out in R inside a reproducible Nextflow workflow spanning QC, data transformation and analysis. LymphoSeq2, an R package for AIRR-Seq data exploration, was used to implement custom analyses. After excluding a handful of samples that yielded fewer than 5000 total TRB sequences, 190 or so HIV repertoires remained for analysis. Of the 188 retained HIV repertoires, 55 to 60 were collected before and 129 after ART initiation. Repertoires were downsampled to 5000 TRB nucleotide sequences, and summary statistics were averaged over 100 downsampling iterations. Only TRB sequences with CDR3 regions of at least seven amino acids were retained for analysis. Diversity was assessed using a clonality score derived from Shannon entropy and using the Gini coefficient. Repertoire networks linked the top 5000 CDR3 amino acid sequences whenever two sequences differed by an edit distance of one. For TRB CDR3 amino acid sequences, antigen specificity groups and MHC restriction were predicted with GLIPH2. To flag known associations with CMV, EBV, HIV or tissue antigens, CDR3 amino acid sequences were compared against VDJdb and McPAS-TCR. Pre-ART, post-ART and control groups were compared with Wilcoxon signed-rank tests and Holm-Bonferroni correction. TCRdb retrieved this table from immuneACCESS and kept in-frame rearrangements only. Not all clones are present; in checked studies, unresolved V genes account for under half, and no reason is known for the remainder. The DNA was the basis for D and trimming; V, J and clone size are from that table. The sample data list approximately 35,000 clones, and 90% to 95% of these were observed just once. The top ten hold 3.6% of the sample.

As to this clone: Its antigen is unknown. One base away there is no much larger clone; base qualities are not given.

The sample here was unsorted PBMCs, taken 4.1 years after starting antiretroviral therapy. The origin of this receptor is a woman between 45 and 65 years old with HIV.

The CDR3 region reads CASSEQEVGETQYF. The DNA sequence reads TGTGCCAGCAGTGAACAAGAGGTGGGGGAGACCCAGTACTTC. The chain is assembled from TRBV2 and TRBJ2-5; no D gene can be assigned with confidence. Trimming at the junction amounts to 2 bases on V and 5 bases on J, and the germline ends lie 12 bases apart. From the germline V gene, CDR1 is SNHLY and CDR2 is FYNNEI. The CDR3, from cysteine to phenylalanine, totals 14 residues. The read is trimmed to its CDR3 DNA, 42 bases read in frame from base 1.